This T cell receptor beta chain was captured by sequencing in a study of T cell changes during pregnancy in multiple sclerosis. This clone was observed a single time. V was shortened by 0 bases and J by 2 bases, with 5 bases between the two germline ends. Germline V gene sequence: CDR1 ENHRY, CDR2 SYGVKD. The CDR3 loop spans 13 amino acids. Libraries were prepared by immunoSEQ multiplex PCR; TCRdb keeps only in-frame clonotypes and omits some of them. The table includes around 20,000 clones, 75% to 90% detected once. The source is a female donor in good health, enrolled as a control in a pregnancy study. The chain recombines TRBV10-3 with TRBJ2-7; D unclear. Sequences were derived from CD8+ T cells from peripheral blood mononuclear cells, sampled after pregnancy. The CDR3 sequence: CAISESSTYEQYF. CDR3 nucleotides: TGTGCCATCAGTGAGTCGAGTACCTACGAGCAGTACTTC.